Each of the 27 T cell receptor beta chains below was sequenced from the same sample in a study of technical replicates of blood from a handful of donors. The protocol was immunoSEQ multiplex PCR, while the TCRdb copy is restricted to in-frame clones and leaves out a portion. Of roughly 60,000 clones in the sample, 80% to 90% were seen once. The source material was PBMCs. These receptors were taken from a human donor in good health. Some clones in this sample may be carry-over from other donors' samples.

The sample holds one count of this clone. The genes are TRBV15 and TRBJ2-3; D is possibly TRBD1 (5 bases). Trimming stripped 3 bases from V and 2 bases from J, with 9 bases between. Germline CDR1 is LNHNV and CDR2 is YYDKDF (reference sequence). This CDR3 has 14 amino acids. The CDR3 region has the DNA TGTGCCACCAGCAGTGGGGCTAACACAGATACGCAGTATTTT. Translating it yields CATSSGANTDTQYF.

This chain joins TRBV5-6 and TRBJ1-2; D not certain. The CDR3 contains 11 residues. The V gene's germline CDR1 is SGHDT and CDR2 YYEEEE. V lost 0 bases, J lost 7 bases, and 4 bases lay in between. This CDR3 is CASSLDGGYTF. The CDR3 DNA sequence: TGTGCCAGCAGCTTGGACGGTGGCTACACCTTC.

This rearrangement joins TRBV29-1 to TRBJ2-7; 8 bases are shared with TRBD1. Trimming took 3 bases from V and 6 from J; bases not matched to a gene: 7. The CDR3 spans 13 residues. CDR1 and CDR2 (germline): SQVTM, ANQGSEA. The CDR3 spells CSVDPQGAGEQYF. CDR3 bases: TGCAGCGTTGACCCCCAGGGGGCGGGCGAGCAGTACTTC.

The gene calls are TRBV9 and TRBJ2-6, with D perhaps TRBD1 (6 bases). V lost 0 bases, J lost 2 bases, and 9 bases lay in between. Germline CDR1 and CDR2: SGDLS and YYNGEE. This CDR3 region has 16 residues. The CDR3 DNA reads as TGTGCCAGCAGCGTAGTTTCAGGGGCTGGGGCCAACGTCCTGACTTTC. It translates to CASSVVSGAGANVLTF.

This clone showed up many times. J is TRBJ1-5 and V is TRBV2; 10 nucleotides agree with TRBD1. CDR3 length equals 14 residues. V gave up 6 bases and J gave up 7 bases; unmatched junction bases: 6. Germline-derived CDR1 and CDR2 are SNHLY and FYNNEI. In DNA form, the CDR3 reads TGTGCCAGCAGCCAGACAGGGGGCGTGCAGCCCCAGCATTTT. Its translation: CASSQTGGVQPQHF.

This rearrangement joins TRBV6-5 to TRBJ1-2; D is uncertain. This CDR3 region has 14 residues. The V end lost 5 bases, the J end lost 1 base, and 11 bases lay between the germline ends. Germline loops: CDR1 MNHEY, CDR2 SVGAGI. CDR3 nucleotides: TGTGCCAGCAGTGCCCGAGGGTATAACTATGGCTACACCTTC. As protein: CASSARGYNYGYTF.

The gene calls are TRBV9 and TRBJ2-7, with D tentatively TRBD1 (5 bases). The V gene lost 3 bases and the J gene lost 0 bases, with 10 bases spanning the gap. This CDR3 region has 14 residues. CDR1 and CDR2 (germline): SGDLS, YYNGEE. For the CDR3, the DNA is TGTGCCAGCAGCGCCAGACAGAGCTCCTACGAGCAGTACTTC. Residues: CASSARQSSYEQYF.

The chain carries TRBV19 and TRBJ1-2, with D possibly being TRBD1 (5 bases). Germline lookup yields CDR1 LNHDA and CDR2 SQIVND (reference sequence). V was shortened by 5 bases and J by 6 bases, with 13 bases between the two germline ends. There are 13 residues in the CDR3. CDR3 coding DNA: TGTGCCAGTAGTTGGGGGGTTGAAAATGGCTACACCTTC. It is translated as CASSWGVENGYTF.

The chain couples TRBV5-1 to TRBJ1-2; no clear D. The germline V gene has CDR1 SGHRS and CDR2 YFSETQ. This CDR3 region has 14 residues. Trimming cost V 0 bases and J 9 bases, with 15 bases left between them. The chain's CDR3 is CASSLEAASGSYTF. CDR3 DNA: TGCGCCAGCAGCTTGGAGGCAGCCTCGGGGAGCTACACCTTC.

The V gene is TRBV11-2, the J gene TRBJ2-1; D uncertain. The V gene's germline CDR1 is SGHAT and CDR2 FQNNGV. Deletions cut 5 bases from V and 4 bases from J, with 18 bases between. The CDR3 has 16 amino acids. CDR3 sequence (DNA): TGTGCCAGCAGCCCCCTAATTTCGACTCTTTACAATGAGCAGTTCTTC. Translating gives CASSPLISTLYNEQFF.

This rearrangement joins TRBV6-5 to TRBJ1-3, with TRBD1 matching over 8 bases. Germline CDR1 and CDR2: MNHEY and SVGAGI. This CDR3 contains 15 residues. The junction had 7 bases not matched to a gene; V was cut back by 5 bases and J by 4 bases. The CDR3 DNA sequence: TGTGCCAGCAGTCCTGGACAGGGAAAGGGAAACACCATATATTTT. Its translation is CASSPGQGKGNTIYF.

The V gene is TRBV6-5, the J gene TRBJ2-5, with TRBD2 as a possible D gene (6 bases). The V and J ends lost 0 bases and 1 base respectively, with 12 bases between them. The germline gives CDR1 MNHEY, CDR2 SVGAGI. The CDR3 sequence is 16 residues long. DNA of the CDR3: TGTGCCAGCAGTTACTCGCGAGTCGGGGGCCAAGAGACCCAGTACTTC. Protein sequence: CASSYSRVGGQETQYF.

The J gene is TRBJ1-5, the V gene TRBV19, with D uncertain. Trimming shortened V by 6 bases and J by 5 bases, and 8 bases separated the two germline ends. The CDR3 sequence is 12 residues long. Per germline, CDR1 LNHDA and CDR2 SQIVND (reference sequence). The CDR3 nucleotides read TGTGCCAGTAGCCCCCGGTATCAGCCCCAGCATTTT. Translation gives CASSPRYQPQHF.

This chain uses TRBV19 with TRBJ1-1, with 9 bases identical to TRBD1. Germline CDR1 is LNHDA and CDR2 is SQIVND (reference sequence). The V gene end was trimmed by 3 bases and the J gene end by 5 bases; junction bases not matched to a gene: 4. The CDR3 totals 14 residues. The CDR3 DNA sequence: TGTGCCAGTAGTATTACAGGGGGCTGGACTGAAGCTTTCTTT. This translates into CASSITGGWTEAFF.

V is TRBV2 and J is TRBJ1-6; D gene uncertain. The V gene's germline CDR1 is SNHLY and CDR2 FYNNEI. This CDR3 is built from 14 residues. V lost 5 bases, J lost 4 bases, and 9 bases lay in between. CDR3 amino acids: CASSNGIYNSPLHF. The DNA for the CDR3 is TGTGCCAGCAGTAACGGGATTTATAATTCACCCCTCCACTTT.

The gene calls are TRBV2 and TRBJ2-5, with 15 bases aligning to TRBD2. This CDR3 has 14 residues. Germline CDR1 SNHLY, CDR2 FYNNEI. The CDR3 is CAGWGLAGGNPQYF. CDR3 DNA sequence: TGTGCAGGATGGGGACTAGCGGGGGGCAATCCCCAGTACTTC.

The chain carries TRBV20-1 and TRBJ1-2, with no clear D. V lost 0 bases, J lost 8 bases, and 7 bases lay in between. The CDR3 runs to 11 residues. The germline V gene has CDR1 DFQATT and CDR2 SNEGSKA (reference sequence). CDR3 DNA sequence: TGCAGTGCTAGAGATTTGGAGGGCTACACCTTC. Protein sequence: CSARDLEGYTF.

This clone was counted a single time. The chain carries TRBV2 and TRBJ2-7; 7 bases match TRBD2. Trimming removed 5 bases from V and 2 bases from J; junction bases left unmatched: 12. The CDR3 has 16 amino acids. Germline CDR1 is SNHLY and CDR2 is FYNNEI. CDR3 coding DNA: TGTGCCAGCAGTATCCCGCTAGCGGAAAATACCTACGAGCAGTACTTC. Its translation: CASSIPLAENTYEQYF.

This clone was counted once. V and J are TRBV5-5 and TRBJ1-6; D not resolved. The CDR3 loop spans 11 amino acids. Germline lookup yields CDR1 SGHKS and CDR2 YYEKEE (reference sequence). V was cut by 5 bases and J by 8 bases, with 5 bases left in between. CDR3: CASSFYSPLHF. CDR3 coding DNA: TGTGCCAGCAGTTTCTATTCACCCCTCCACTTT. The whole variable domain, filled in from reference TRBV5-5 and TRBJ1-6, reads DAGVTQSPTHLIKTRGQQVTLRCSPISGHKSVSWYQQVLGQGPQFIFQYYEKEERGRGNFPDRFSARQFPNYSSELNVNALLLGDSALYLCASSFYSPLHFGNGTRLTVT.

The chain recombines TRBV5-1 with TRBJ1-4, with TRBD1 as a possible D gene (5 bases). From germline, CDR1 is SGHRS and CDR2 YFSETQ. CDR3 size: 14 residues. V was pared by 4 bases and J by 5 bases, with 12 bases between. The CDR3 loop is CASSSGTLNEKLFF. CDR3 nucleotide sequence: TGCGCCAGCAGCAGCGGGACCCTCAATGAAAAACTGTTTTTT.

This chain uses TRBV7-9 with TRBJ1-1; D perhaps matches TRBD1 (5 bases). The V end was cut by 8 bases, the J end by 4 bases, with 11 bases between. This CDR3 has 12 amino acids. Per the germline V gene, CDR1 is SEHNR and CDR2 is FQNEAQ (reference sequence). The DNA of the CDR3 is TGTGCCAGCGGTGGGGGGGGCACTGAAGCTTTCTTT. It translates to CASGGGGTEAFF.

In nucleotides, the CDR3 is TGTGCCAGCAGTTTCCGAGGCCTTAACACCGGGGAGCTGTTTTTT. Translated: CASSFRGLNTGELFF. This chain joins TRBV27 and TRBJ2-2; the D is unclear. Germline V gene lookup returns CDR1 MNHEY and CDR2 SMNVEV (reference sequence). This CDR3 is 15 amino acids long. Trimming stripped 3 bases from V and 2 bases from J, with 10 bases between.

This chain connects TRBV2 to TRBJ2-1; 10 nucleotides line up with TRBD2. The junction had 13 bases not matched to a gene; V was cut back by 4 bases and J by 10 bases. The germline V gene has CDR1 SNHLY and CDR2 FYNNEI. This CDR3 is built from 16 residues. CDR3 DNA sequence: TGTGCCAGCAGTGTATCTAGCGGGGGACGCGGCGGGGAGCAGTTCTTC. Amino acids: CASSVSSGGRGGEQFF.

The chain links TRBV7-2 to TRBJ2-3, with D unclear. Germline CDR1 reads SGHTA; CDR2 reads FQGNSA. V was clipped by 3 bases and J by 0 bases, with 10 bases between them. The CDR3 has 15 amino acids. The CDR3 here is CASSLTRVSTDTQYF. CDR3 nucleotides: TGTGCCAGCAGCTTGACCCGGGTTAGCACAGATACGCAGTATTTT. The full variable domain, with the rest looked up from reference TRBV7-2 and TRBJ2-3, is GAGVSQSPSNKVTEKGKDVELRCDPISGHTALYWYRQSLGQGLEFLIYFQGNSAPDKSGLPSDRFSAERTGGSVSTLTIQRTQQEDSAVYLCASSLTRVSTDTQYFGPGTRLTVL.

The CDR3 DNA reads as TGTGCCAGCAGCTTACGAGGTGGCGGGGCTGGCTTCAATGAGCAGTTCTTC. Its protein is CASSLRGGGAGFNEQFF. The rearrangement joins TRBV7-3 to TRBJ2-1; tentatively, D is TRBD2 (6 bases). The CDR3 totals 17 residues. The germline gives CDR1 SGHTA, CDR2 FQGTGA. The V end lost 2 bases, the J end lost 6 bases, and 20 bases lay between the germline ends. Together with reference TRBV7-3 and TRBJ2-1, the CDR3 gives the full variable domain: GAGVSQTPSNKVTEKGKYVELRCDPISGHTALYWYRQSLGQGPEFLIYFQGTGAADDSGLPNDRFFAVRPEGSVSTLKIQRTERGDSAVYLCASSLRGGGAGFNEQFFGPGTRLTVL.

The chain employs TRBV6-5 and TRBJ2-5, with TRBD2 identical over 12 bases. This CDR3 contains 15 residues. V was pared by 10 bases and J by 7 bases, with 13 bases of the junction left unmatched. The germline gives CDR1 MNHEY, CDR2 SVGAGI. In DNA form, the CDR3 reads TGTGCCACCCGACTAGCGGGGGATCCAAAAGGGACCCAGTACTTC. This translates into CATRLAGDPKGTQYF.

V usage is TRBV30 and J usage is TRBJ1-2, with a tentative D call TRBD1 (5 bases). CDR1 is GTSNPN, CDR2 SVGIG, per germline (reference sequence). CDR3 length: 13 amino acids. The V end was cut by 2 bases, the J end by 4 bases, with 11 bases between. The chain's CDR3 is CAWSMGGIYGYTF. The CDR3, as DNA: TGTGCCTGGAGTATGGGGGGGATCTATGGCTACACCTTC.